This T cell receptor (beta chain) was captured by sequencing in a study of untreated major depressive disorder. Study conclusions and caveats: TRBV05-01 (Vbeta 5.1) usage was higher in CD4+ T cells of depressed patients than controls.

The protocol was immunoSEQ multiplex PCR, while the TCRdb copy is restricted to in-frame clones and leaves out a portion. The sample lists under 25,000 clones, 92% occurring once. CDR1 and CDR2 (germline): SGHDT, YYEEEE. After removal of 4 bases from V and 3 bases from J, the junction contained 6 bases not matched to a gene. The CDR3 runs 16 residues. With respect to this clone: Its matching antigen is unknown.

Material for sequencing was CD4+ T cells from PBMCs. The chain recombines TRBV5-6 with TRBJ1-5; 11 positions agree with TRBD1. This receptor was obtained from a woman between 35 and 50 years old with major depressive disorder. The CDR3 DNA reads TGTGCCAGCAGCACACGGACAGGGGGCTACAATCAGCCCCAGCATTTT. Its translation: CASSTRTGGYNQPQHF.